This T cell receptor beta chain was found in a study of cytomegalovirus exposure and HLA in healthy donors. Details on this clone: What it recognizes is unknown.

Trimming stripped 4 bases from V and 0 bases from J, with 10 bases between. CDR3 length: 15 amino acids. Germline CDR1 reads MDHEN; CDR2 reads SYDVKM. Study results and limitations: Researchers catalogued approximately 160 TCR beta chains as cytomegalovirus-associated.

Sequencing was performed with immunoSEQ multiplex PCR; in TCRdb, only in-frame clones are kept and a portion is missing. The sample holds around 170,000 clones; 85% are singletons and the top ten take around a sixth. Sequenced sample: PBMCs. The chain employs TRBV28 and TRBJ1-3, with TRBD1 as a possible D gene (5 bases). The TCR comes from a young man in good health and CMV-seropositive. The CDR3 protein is CASSSWGGSGNTIYF. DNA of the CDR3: TGTGCCAGCAGTTCATGGGGGGGCTCTGGAAACACCATATATTTT. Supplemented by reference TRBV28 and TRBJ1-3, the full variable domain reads DVKVTQSSRYLVKRTGEKVFLECVQDMDHENMFWYRQDPGLGLRLIYFSYDVKMKEKGDIPEGYSVSREKKERFSLILESASTNQTSMYLCASSSWGGSGNTIYFGEGSWLTVV.